The 10 T cell receptor beta chains below come from one sample, sequenced in a study of cytomegalovirus exposure and HLA in healthy donors. The primer mix had 60 Vbeta and 13 Jbeta primers. The table came from immunoSEQ multiplex PCR; TCRdb's copy has only in-frame clones and leaves some out. The repertoire consists of some 200,000 clones, with around 78% occurring once and the leading ten covering 2% to 2.5%. Sequenced material: PBMCs. The receptors shown here come from a woman in her thirties in good health and CMV-seropositive.

The rearrangement uses TRBV25-1 and TRBJ1-2, with TRBD1 matching over 7 bases. With 5 bases clipped from V and 8 bases from J, the junction kept 11 bases outside the gene matches. CDR1 and CDR2 from the germline V gene are MGHDK and SYGVNS. The CDR3 spans 14 residues. This chain's CDR3 is CASSYQTGVGGYTF. As DNA, the CDR3 is TGTGCCAGCAGTTACCAAACAGGGGTGGGCGGCTACACCTTC.

To note about this clone: Within the sample, other DNA sequences also encode this same CDR3. The chain links TRBV6-5 to TRBJ1-2; D is possibly TRBD1 (5 bases). Germline lookup yields CDR1 MNHEY and CDR2 SVGAGI. The CDR3 has 15 amino acids. The germline V and J ends were trimmed by 0 bases and 0 bases, with 8 bases remaining between them. The CDR3 loop reads CASSYSKGANYGYTF. Written as DNA, the CDR3 is TGTGCCAGCAGTTACTCGAAAGGGGCTAACTATGGCTACACCTTC.

The genes are TRBV6-6 and TRBJ2-2, with a weak D call TRBD2 (6 bases). Germline CDR1 and CDR2: MNHNY and SVGAGI (reference sequence). V was shortened by 6 bases and J by 3 bases, with 17 bases between the two germline ends. The CDR3 contains 16 residues. CDR3 amino acids: CASRGLNIRDTGELFF. The CDR3, as DNA: TGTGCCAGCAGGGGACTCAATATAAGGGACACCGGGGAGCTGTTTTTT.

This chain joins TRBV19 and TRBJ2-7, with TRBD1 matching over 9 bases. CDR1 is LNHDA, CDR2 SQIVND, per germline (reference sequence). The length of the CDR3 is 14 residues. V shed 5 bases and J 6 bases; nucleotides not matched to a gene: 8. CDR3 nucleotide sequence: TGTGCCAGTAGTGTGGACAGGGGCTTAAGCGAGCAGTACTTC. Translation gives CASSVDRGLSEQYF.

V usage is TRBV5-4 and J usage is TRBJ2-5; 13 nucleotides match TRBD2. Germline V gene sequence: CDR1 SGHNT, CDR2 YYREEE (reference sequence). The trim removed 4 bases at V and 5 bases at J, leaving 5 bases unmatched. This CDR3 has 15 amino acids. In DNA, the CDR3 is TGTGCCAGCAGCCGACTAGCGGGGGGTTTGGAGACCCAGTACTTC. This encodes CASSRLAGGLETQYF.

The CDR3 loop is CASSVDSGAYNEQFF. The CDR3 nucleotides read TGTGCCAGCAGCGTAGATAGCGGAGCATACAATGAGCAGTTCTTC. The rearrangement links TRBV9 to TRBJ2-1, with a weak D call TRBD2 (6 bases). Trimming stripped 0 bases from V and 4 bases from J, with 11 bases between. The CDR3 covers 15 residues. Germline CDR1 is SGDLS and CDR2 is YYNGEE.

V gene TRBV7-9 combines with J gene TRBJ1-1; D remains ambiguous. Germline V gene data show CDR1 as SEHNR and CDR2 as FQNEAQ (reference sequence). Deletions cut 1 base from V and 7 bases from J, with 19 bases between. This CDR3 is built from 16 residues. CDR3 nucleotides: TGTGCCAGCAGCTTAGGGGCAGAGGGAGTACAGAATGAAGCTTTCTTT. It encodes CASSLGAEGVQNEAFF.

This clone was counted once. The genes are TRBV2 and TRBJ1-5; tentatively, D is TRBD1 (5 bases). V lost 4 bases and J lost 7, with 17 bases in between. Germline V gene lookup returns CDR1 SNHLY and CDR2 FYNNEI. The CDR3 has 15 residues. CDR3 protein: CASSAGHGGYQPQHF. The CDR3 DNA reads as TGTGCCAGCAGTGCAGGACACGGGGGTTACCAGCCCCAGCATTTT. Full variable domain (rest looked up from reference TRBV2 and TRBJ1-5): EPEVTQTPSHQVTQMGQEVILRCVPISNHLYFYWYRQILGQKVEFLVSFYNNEISEKSEIFDDQFSVERPDGSNFTLKIRSTKLEDSAMYFCASSAGHGGYQPQHFGDGTRLSIL.

The rearrangement links TRBV2 to TRBJ2-1; 10 bases are shared with TRBD2. The CDR3 is 14 residues long. Germline-derived CDR1 and CDR2 are SNHLY and FYNNEI. Trimming cost V 6 bases and J 10 bases; bases outside gene matches: 9. CDR3 in amino acids: CASRSQAGGGEQFF. The CDR3 DNA reads TGTGCCAGCAGGAGTCAAGCGGGAGGGGGGGAGCAGTTCTTC.

The V and J genes are TRBV2 and TRBJ1-2; D not certain. CDR1 and CDR2 from the germline V gene are SNHLY and FYNNEI. The V end lost 10 bases, the J end lost 4 bases, and 19 bases lay between the germline ends. CDR3 length: 14 amino acids. For the CDR3, the DNA is TGTGCCACACGGGAGGCAGCGTTGGCCTATGGCTACACCTTC. It codes for CATREAALAYGYTF.